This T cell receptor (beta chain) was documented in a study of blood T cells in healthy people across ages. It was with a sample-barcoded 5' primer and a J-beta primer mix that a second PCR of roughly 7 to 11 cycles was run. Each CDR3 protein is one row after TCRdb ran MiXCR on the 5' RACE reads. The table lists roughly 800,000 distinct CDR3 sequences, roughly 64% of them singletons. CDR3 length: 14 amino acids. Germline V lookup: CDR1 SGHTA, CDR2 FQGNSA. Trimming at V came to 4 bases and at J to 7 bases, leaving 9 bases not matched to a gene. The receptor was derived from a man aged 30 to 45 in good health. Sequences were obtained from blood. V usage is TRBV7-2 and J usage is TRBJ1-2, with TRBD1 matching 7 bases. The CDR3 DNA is TGTGCCAGCAGCTCCCCACAGGGGCGGAGTGGCTACACCTTC. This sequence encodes CASSSPQGRSGYTF. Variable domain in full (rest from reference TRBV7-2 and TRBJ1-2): GAGVSQSPSNKVTEKGKDVELRCDPISGHTALYWYRQSLGQGLEFLIYFQGNSAPDKSGLPSDRFSAERTGGSVSTLTIQRTQQEDSAVYLCASSSPQGRSGYTFGSGTRLTVV.